This T cell receptor (beta chain) comes out of a study of shared clonotypes between healthy human individuals (dated by TCRdb to the early 2020s). Background on the whole study: A few men and a couple of women, aged 18 to 49 years, made up the cohort. Between about 0.8 and 9.5 billion PBMCs per donor were obtained by leukapheresis. Per donor, three plates each were used for CD4 naive and CD4 memory, two for CD8 naive, and one for CD8 memory. To increase sequencing depth and limit assay-specific biases, different laboratories used diverse techniques to prepare libraries and sequence TCR repertoires. To estimate repertoire size and how much clonotypes are shared between individuals, the study performed deep sequencing of blood TCR repertoires from about five healthy adults. The paper as a whole reports these results and caveats: Clonotypes shared by all four sorted-subset donors showed higher generation probabilities than non-shared clonotypes. Based on pairwise subsampling, the degree of clonotype sharing among donors was expected to be affected by sequencing depth. Roughly 5% of naive CD4, more than 3% of naive CD8, approximately 2% of memory CD4, and 0.35% to 0.4% of memory CD8 clonotypes were shared across several donors. Sampling was limited to blood, and TCR repertoires in tissue likely differ from TCR repertoires in blood. Rarefaction of sorted-subset datasets indicated incomplete sequencing despite the large sequencing depth. Larger estimated clonotype richness was generally found for naive subsets than for memory subsets. Because the study included a small number of donors, the genetic and exposure-history diversity represented was limited.

TCR CDR3 regions were amplified from genomic DNA by multiplex PCR using the deep immunoSEQ assay. Extracted genomic DNA from each cell subset was distributed evenly across all wells of several immunoSEQ 96-well plates, and each plate was treated as a replicate. For sorted subsets, approximately 210 ng of genomic DNA, equivalent to around 29,000 T cell genomes, went into each replicate PCR. Purified libraries were quantified with a Qubit 3.0 fluorometer, sized on a Bioanalyzer 2100, and re-quantified with the KAPA Library Quantification kit. Each immunoSEQ 96-well plate was sequenced on its own single-read 150-cycle Illumina NextSeq 550 flow cell. In the original analysis: Because the immunoSEQ output included only junctional sequences and no quality scores, the filtering could not be the same as the filtering used for full-length reads. Sequences were annotated with PyIR, a Python wrapper for IgBLAST v1.9, using IMGT germline references to assign V/J genes and CDR3. Any read was removed if the V/J assignment was weak (E-value above 1e-6), the CDR3 was missing, or the read contained stop codons, out-of-frame junctions, or ambiguous translated residues. V3J clonotypes were defined as sequences sharing an identical inferred V gene, J gene, and CDR3 amino acid sequence. Percentage overlap between repertoires was computed as shared unique clonotypes divided by the size of the smaller repertoire. Repertoire richness was assessed with RTK rarefaction, the Chao1 estimator, and Recon v2.1 estimates of unobserved clonotypes. OLGA was used to compute generation probabilities for all TCRbeta clonotypes that the gDNA method yielded from a handful of donors. TCRdb retrieved this table from immuneACCESS and kept in-frame rearrangements only. Not all clones are present; in checked studies, unresolved V genes account for under half, and no reason is known for the remainder. The V and J calls and clone size were taken over from that table, and D and trimming were inferred from the DNA. The sample table lists more than 2,000,000 clones, just over 90% of them with a count of one. 0.39% of the sample is in the top ten clones.

Healthy HIV-negative adults with no recently reported acute infections or vaccinations were included as donors. All donors were Caucasian adults living in Nashville, Tennessee, USA. CD4+ T cells were enriched through magnetic negative selection, after which naive cells were positively selected on CD45RA and the remaining negative fraction served as the memory subset. After blood collection by leukapheresis, PBMCs were isolated using Ficoll-Histopaque density gradient centrifugation and then cryopreserved in the vapor phase of liquid nitrogen. Analytical flow cytometry was used to check the purity and quantity of every magnetically sorted T cell population. From each sorted fraction, genomic DNA was isolated and quantified by UV absorbance on a Nanodrop 2000c. With regard to this clone: Its antigen specificity is not known. No clone much larger than this one lies a single base away; base qualities are absent.

Reading from cysteine to phenylalanine, the CDR3 counts 12 amino acids. The kept DNA is CDR3 alone, 36 bases in frame from the first base. Here V drops 3 bases and J drops 11 bases, and the junction holds 5 bases not matched to any gene. CDR1 is given as LNHDA and CDR2 as SQIVND, both from the germline V gene (reference sequence). The receptor was isolated from a man aged 18-30 years in good health. Some clones in this sample may be carry-over from other donors' samples. Sequenced input: naive CD4+ T cells from PBMCs. In the paper's terms, the cell subset or site label means: CD45RA+ positively selected. Rearrangement joined TRBV19 to TRBJ2-7, with 9 bases aligning to TRBD1. The CDR3 protein: CASSMGTGREYF. The DNA sequence is given as TGTGCCAGTAGTATGGGGACAGGGAGGGAGTACTTC.